The 14 T cell receptor beta chains below come from one sample, sequenced in a study of T cell responses to AZD1222 COVID-19 vaccine. The repertoire was sequenced with immunoSEQ multiplex PCR; TCRdb's copy has only in-frame clones and lacks some. The sample lists roughly 70,000 clones, around 86% occurring once. The sample was peripheral blood, taken on day 0 of AZD1222 vaccination. These receptors were taken from an adult in good health.

The chain recombines TRBV30 with TRBJ1-5; maybe TRBD1 (5 bases). Germline V lookup: CDR1 GTSNPN, CDR2 SVGIG (reference sequence). This CDR3 contains 15 residues. V lost 0 bases and J 6 bases, leaving 15 bases between the germline ends. In nucleotides, the CDR3 is TGTGCCTGGAGTGTACCCAGGTTTAGGGGTCAGCCCCAGCATTTT. Protein: CAWSVPRFRGQPQHF.

This clone has only a few counts. This chain joins TRBV19 and TRBJ2-4, with 11 bases fitting TRBD1. Germline V lookup: CDR1 LNHDA, CDR2 SQIVND (reference sequence). V was clipped by 7 bases and J by 5 bases; unmatched bases: 1. CDR3 length: 13 amino acids. The CDR3 DNA sequence: TGTGCCAGTAAGGGACAGGGGGAAAACATTCAGTACTTC. Translation: CASKGQGENIQYF.

The rearrangement links TRBV6-5 to TRBJ1-1; D is unresolved. V lost 4 bases and J lost 3, with 18 bases in between. CDR1 is MNHEY and CDR2 is SVGAGI in the germline V gene. CDR3 length: 16 amino acids. The CDR3 nucleotides are TGTGCCAGCAGTTCCCTTAGCAGTTTTCAGGACACTGAAGCTTTCTTT. Its translation: CASSSLSSFQDTEAFF.

J is TRBJ1-1 and V is TRBV6-1, with 7 bases lining up with TRBD1. The V and J ends lost 4 bases and 4 bases, in that order; junction bases with no gene match: 12. Germline V gives CDR1 MNHNS, CDR2 SASEGT. This CDR3 spans 16 amino acids. CDR3 protein: CASSGPQGGWGTEAFF. Written as DNA, the CDR3 is TGTGCCAGCAGTGGTCCGCAGGGGGGCTGGGGCACTGAAGCTTTCTTT.

This rearrangement joins TRBV6-5 to TRBJ1-4, with D unclear. The CDR3 spans 14 residues. The V end was cut by 2 bases, the J end by 8 bases, with 12 bases between. The germline V gene encodes CDR1 MNHEY and CDR2 SVGAGI. The CDR3 DNA sequence: TGTGCCAGCAGTTACGCCAACTCAGGAGAAAAACTGTTTTTT. It translates to CASSYANSGEKLFF.

The chain is built from TRBV4-2 and TRBJ2-5; TRBD1 aligns across 8 bases. The CDR3 extends over 14 amino acids. V shed 4 bases, J shed 5 bases, and the junction held 6 bases outside the gene matches. Germline assignment: CDR1 LGHNA and CDR2 YNFKEQ. CDR3 residues: CASSRGQGGETQYF. As DNA, the CDR3 is TGTGCCAGCAGCCGAGGACAGGGCGGCGAGACCCAGTACTTC.

This sequence joins TRBV28 and TRBJ1-2; 7 bases fit TRBD1. This CDR3 contains 17 residues. CDR1 is MDHEN and CDR2 is SYDVKM in the germline V gene. V dropped 3 bases and J dropped 7; count of bases not matched to a gene: 17. This CDR3 reads CASSFRGLKGDGPGYTF. CDR3 nucleotide sequence: TGTGCCAGCAGTTTTAGGGGGCTGAAGGGAGACGGTCCTGGCTACACCTTC.

J is TRBJ1-5 and V is TRBV7-2; perhaps TRBD1 as D (5 bases). The V gene lost 5 bases and the J gene lost 9 bases, with 20 bases spanning the gap. CDR1 and CDR2 (germline): SGHTA, FQGNSA. This CDR3 comprises 15 residues. This CDR3 is CASSPGGGTGRPQHF. The CDR3 DNA reads as TGTGCCAGCAGCCCCGGGGGGGGGACTGGGAGGCCCCAGCATTTT.

The chain joins TRBV28 to TRBJ2-7; 8 bases line up with TRBD1. The CDR3 has 15 amino acids. Germline V gene lookup returns CDR1 MDHEN and CDR2 SYDVKM. The junction had 7 bases not matched to a gene; V was cut back by 5 bases and J by 1 base. CDR3: CASSAPGTGSYEQYF. DNA of the CDR3: TGTGCCAGCAGTGCCCCCGGGACAGGATCCTACGAGCAGTACTTC.

CDR3 in DNA: TGCGCCAGCAGCCAAGACCGAGACAAGGCGGCTTTCTTT. It is translated as CASSQDRDKAAFF. The chain recombines TRBV4-1 with TRBJ1-1, with D uncertain. CDR3 length equals 13 residues. The V end was cut by 0 bases, the J end by 11 bases, with 13 bases between. Germline CDR1 MGHRA, CDR2 YSYEKL.

The J gene is TRBJ2-7, the V gene TRBV28; D gene ambiguous. Germline values: CDR1 MDHEN, CDR2 SYDVKM. This CDR3 is built from 16 residues. V lost 1 base to trimming and J lost 0 bases, with 13 bases between them. The DNA of the CDR3 is TGTGCCAGCAGTTTATCGGGCAGTTTCAGCTCCTACGAGCAGTACTTC. Protein sequence: CASSLSGSFSSYEQYF.

In its sample, this clone was seen once. The CDR3 DNA reads TGTGCCAGCAGTTCCATCCGGGACCCTCAGTTCTTC. Its protein is CASSSIRDPQFF. The rearrangement uses TRBV6-5 and TRBJ2-1; D may correspond to TRBD1 or TRBD2 (5 bases each). There are 12 residues in the CDR3. The V end was cut by 4 bases, the J end by 13 bases, with 14 bases between. Germline V lookup: CDR1 MNHEY, CDR2 SVGAGI.

The chain joins TRBV3-1 (or the pseudogene TRBV3-2) to TRBJ2-7; D ambiguous. Germline V lookup: CDR1 LGHDT, CDR2 YNNKEL (reference sequence). V was pared by 1 base and J by 6 bases, with 4 bases between. The CDR3 totals 11 residues. As DNA, the CDR3 is TGTGCCAGCAGCCAAGGCGTCGAGCAGTACTTC. As protein: CASSQGVEQYF.

This clone was detected only once. The chain links TRBV6-5 to TRBJ1-2; a weak D match, TRBD1 (5 bases). V shed 2 bases and J shed 4 bases, with 8 bases lying between them. The CDR3 spans 13 residues. Germline CDR1 and CDR2: MNHEY and SVGAGI. DNA for the CDR3: TGTGCCAGCAGTTACCGGGACCGCTATGGCTACACCTTC. Translating gives CASSYRDRYGYTF.